Given below is one TCR beta chain in context. Its antigen is currently unknown. This record belongs to a study of OX40 agonist ivuxolimab in advanced cancers. Study overall: Intravenous ivuxolimab at 0.01 to 10 mg/kg was given to patients every 2 weeks. General study points: On average, CD8+ T cells showed a greater number of expanded clones than CD4+. With doses of 0.1 to 3.0 mg/kg, CD4+ and CD8+ blood T cells had undergone clonal expansion by week 6.

TCRdb keeps only in-frame clones here, not all; method: immunoSEQ multiplex PCR. The data hold over 70,000 clones, with 80% to 90% observed a single time. CDR3 length: 17 residues. V was pared by 6 bases and J by 3 bases, with 11 bases of the junction left unmatched. Germline CDR1 reads SGHNT; CDR2 reads YYREEE (reference sequence). This chain connects TRBV5-4 to TRBJ2-5; TRBD2 agrees at 13 bases. This clonotype was sampled from an adult with an advanced solid tumor such as melanoma, head and neck, liver or kidney cancer. Sample: CD4+ or CD8+ T cells sorted from blood, taken in a trial of the OX40 agonist ivuxolimab. CDR3 sequence (DNA): TGTGCCAGCACCTCGCCGGGTGGGACTAGCGGGAAAGAGACCCAGTACTTC. Translating it yields CASTSPGGTSGKETQYF.